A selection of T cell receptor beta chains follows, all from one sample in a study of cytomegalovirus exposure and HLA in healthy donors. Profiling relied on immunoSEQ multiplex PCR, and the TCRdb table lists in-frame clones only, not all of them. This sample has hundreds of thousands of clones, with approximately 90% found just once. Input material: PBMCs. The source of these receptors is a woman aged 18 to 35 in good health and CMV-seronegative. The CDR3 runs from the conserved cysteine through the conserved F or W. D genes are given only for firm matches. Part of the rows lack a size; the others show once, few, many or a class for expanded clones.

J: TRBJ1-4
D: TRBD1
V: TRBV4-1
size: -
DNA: TGCGCCAGCAGCCAAACGGGACAGGGTAATGAAAAACTGTTTTTT
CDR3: CASSQTGQGNEKLFF

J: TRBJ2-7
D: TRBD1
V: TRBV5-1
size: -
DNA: TGCGCCAGCAGCTTTACAGGGGGTGTAACCTACGAGCAGTACTTC
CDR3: CASSFTGGVTYEQYF

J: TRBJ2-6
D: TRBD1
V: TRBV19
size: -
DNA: TGTGCCAGTAGTATTACAGGGGGGCACCTCTCTGGGGCCAACGTCCTGACTTTC
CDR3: CASSITGGHLSGANVLTF

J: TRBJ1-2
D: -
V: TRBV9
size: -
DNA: TGTGCCAGCAGCGCCCAGGCGGGGAATGGCTACACCTTC
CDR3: CASSAQAGNGYTF

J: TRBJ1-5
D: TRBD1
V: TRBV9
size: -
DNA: TGTGCCAGCAGCGTCACACAGGGGCCGAATCAGCCCCAGCATTTT
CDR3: CASSVTQGPNQPQHF

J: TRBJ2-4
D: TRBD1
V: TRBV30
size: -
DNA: TGTGCCTCCGACAGGGGTTCCAAAAACATTCAGTACTTC
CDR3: CASDRGSKNIQYF

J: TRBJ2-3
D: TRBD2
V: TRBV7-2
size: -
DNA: TGTGCCAGCAGCTTGGGGACTAGCGGGGGGGCTGGGGGTACGCAGTATTTT
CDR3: CASSLGTSGGAGGTQYF

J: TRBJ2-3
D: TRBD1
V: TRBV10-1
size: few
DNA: TGCGCCAGCAGCGGACAGGGGGGCGTGTATACGCAGTATTTT
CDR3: CASSGQGGVYTQYF

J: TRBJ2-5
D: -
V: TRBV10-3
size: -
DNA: TGTGCCATCTCTCAGGATCACGAGACCCAGTACTTC
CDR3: CAISQDHETQYF

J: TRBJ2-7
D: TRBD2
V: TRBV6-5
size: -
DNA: TGTGCCAGCAGTTCCGCCCCGGGACTAGCAGTTTACGAGCAGTACTTC
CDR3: CASSSAPGLAVYEQYF

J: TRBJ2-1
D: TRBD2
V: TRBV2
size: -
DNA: TGTGCCAGCAACGGGGGGATCTCCTACAATGAGCAGTTCTTC
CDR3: CASNGGISYNEQFF

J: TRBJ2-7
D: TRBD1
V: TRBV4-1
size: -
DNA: TGCGCCAGCAGCCAAGACTCACAGGGGATGTACGAGCAGTACTTC
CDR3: CASSQDSQGMYEQYF

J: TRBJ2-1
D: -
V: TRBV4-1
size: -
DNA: TGCGCCAGCAGCCAAGGAGTTACTCAGGTTGGGCAGTTCTTC
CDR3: CASSQGVTQVGQFF

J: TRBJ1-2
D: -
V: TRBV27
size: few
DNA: TGTGCCAGCAGTTTAATGAAGGGAGGGGGTGGCTACACCTTC
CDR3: CASSLMKGGGGYTF

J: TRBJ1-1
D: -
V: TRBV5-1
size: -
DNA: TGCGCCAGCAGCTTGGGGCAGATGAACACTGAAGCTTTCTTT
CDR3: CASSLGQMNTEAFF

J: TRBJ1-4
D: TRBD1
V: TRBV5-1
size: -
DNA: TGCGCCAGCAGCTTTACAGGGGAGGTTGGCGAAAAACTGTTTTTT
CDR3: CASSFTGEVGEKLFF

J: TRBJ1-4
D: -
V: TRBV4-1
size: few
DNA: TGCGCCAGCAGCCCAAGCGGACTTAATGAAAAACTGTTTTTT
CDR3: CASSPSGLNEKLFF

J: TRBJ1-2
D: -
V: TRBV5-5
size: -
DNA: TGTGCCAGCAGCTTGGTGGCGGTTGGGAACTATGGCTACACCTTC
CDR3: CASSLVAVGNYGYTF

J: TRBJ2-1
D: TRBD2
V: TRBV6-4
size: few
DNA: TGTGCCAGCAGAATGGATAGCGGGGTCTCCGATGAGCAGTTCTTC
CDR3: CASRMDSGVSDEQFF

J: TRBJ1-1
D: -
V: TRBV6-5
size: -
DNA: TGTGCCAGCAGTTACTCCGAAGCCTGGAGAAACGCTGAAGCTTTCTTT
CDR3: CASSYSEAWRNAEAFF

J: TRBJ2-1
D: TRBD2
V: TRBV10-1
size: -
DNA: TGCGCCAGCAGTGAGTCGGGTTTTGGACTAGCGGGAGTCAATGAGCAGTTCTTC
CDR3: CASSESGFGLAGVNEQFF

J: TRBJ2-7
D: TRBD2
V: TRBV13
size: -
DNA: TGTGCCAGCAGCTCTGGGAGGGGCAACGAGCAGTACTTC
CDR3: CASSSGRGNEQYF

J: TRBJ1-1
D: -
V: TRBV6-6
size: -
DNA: TGTGCCAGCAGTCCCGCTATGAACACTGAAGCTTTCTTT
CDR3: CASSPAMNTEAFF

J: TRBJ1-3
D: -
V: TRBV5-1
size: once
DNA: TGCGCCAGCAGCTTGGGTTCCTCCAGCTCTGGAAACACCATATATTTT
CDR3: CASSLGSSSSGNTIYF

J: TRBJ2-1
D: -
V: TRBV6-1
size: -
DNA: TGTGCCAGCACTCCATCGACAGAGAACAATGAGCAGTTCTTC
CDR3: CASTPSTENNEQFF

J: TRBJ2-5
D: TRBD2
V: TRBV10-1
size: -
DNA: TGCGCCAGCAGCCAGAGATTTGCGGGGGAGCAGTACTTC
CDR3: CASSQRFAGEQYF

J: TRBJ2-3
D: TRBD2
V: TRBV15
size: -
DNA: TGTGCCACCAGCAGAGATGGGAGCGGGGGAAGCACAGATACGCAGTATTTT
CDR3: CATSRDGSGGSTDTQYF

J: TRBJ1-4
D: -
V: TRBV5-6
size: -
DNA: TGTGCCAGCAGCTTTAGCCCTTCTAATGAAAAACTGTTTTTT
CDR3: CASSFSPSNEKLFF

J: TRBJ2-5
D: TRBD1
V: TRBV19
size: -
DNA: TGTGCCAGTAGTATAGGGACAGGGGGCTTGGAGACCCAGTACTTC
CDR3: CASSIGTGGLETQYF